What follows are 14 T cell receptor beta chains derived from one specimen sequenced in a study of control samples from healthy donors and cancer patients. The table came from immunoSEQ multiplex PCR; TCRdb's copy has only in-frame clones and leaves some out. The repertoire holds 85,000 to 95,000 clones, with about 87% as singletons. The sequenced sample was blood. These receptor sequences come from a woman between 70 and 85 years old in good health.

This chain joins TRBV7-2 and TRBJ1-4; possibly TRBD1 for D (5 bases). V lost 5 bases and J lost 9, with 13 bases in between. CDR3 length equals 13 residues. Germline lookup yields CDR1 SGHTA and CDR2 FQGNSA. CDR3 sequence: CASSGSSGQKLFF. The CDR3 coding sequence is TGTGCCAGCAGCGGCTCCTCGGGGCAAAAACTGTTTTTT. The full variable domain, rest sourced from reference TRBV7-2 and TRBJ1-4, is GAGVSQSPSNKVTEKGKDVELRCDPISGHTALYWYRQSLGQGLEFLIYFQGNSAPDKSGLPSDRFSAERTGGSVSTLTIQRTQQEDSAVYLCASSGSSGQKLFFGSGTQLSVL.

The chain employs TRBV19 and TRBJ2-1; 8 nucleotides line up with TRBD1. There are 15 residues in the CDR3. Germline trimming cut 3 bases from V and 5 bases from J; bases unmatched to any gene: 6. Germline values: CDR1 LNHDA, CDR2 SQIVND (reference sequence). The CDR3 sequence is CASSIPGQGNNEQFF. The CDR3 nucleotides are TGTGCCAGTAGTATCCCAGGACAGGGTAACAATGAGCAGTTCTTC.

The chain combines TRBV5-1 with TRBJ2-6; D remains unclear. The length of the CDR3 is 14 residues. The V end lost 5 bases, the J end lost 0 bases, and 6 bases lay between the germline ends. Germline CDR1 and CDR2: SGHRS and YFSETQ. The CDR3 DNA follows: TGCGCCAGCAGTCCCAGCTCTGGGGCCAACGTCCTGACTTTC. It is translated as CASSPSSGANVLTF.

The J gene is TRBJ2-1, the V gene TRBV7-3; D possibly corresponds to TRBD2 (6 bases). This CDR3 has 12 amino acids. V lost 2 bases and J lost 9, with 8 bases in between. From germline, CDR1 is SGHTA and CDR2 FQGTGA. The CDR3 DNA reads TGTGCCAGCAGCTTATCCGGGGGTGAGCAGTTCTTC. It encodes CASSLSGGEQFF.

The J gene is TRBJ1-6, the V gene TRBV6-6; D ambiguous. Per the germline V gene, CDR1 is MNHNY and CDR2 is SVGAGI (reference sequence). V lost 3 bases and J lost 2, with 2 bases in between. The CDR3 consists of 13 residues. The CDR3 region has the DNA TGTGCCAGCAGTTATGCCTATAATTCACCCCTCCACTTT. As protein: CASSYAYNSPLHF.

CDR3 bases: TGTGCCAGCAGCTTGGAGGGACAGTCTCAAGGGAATGAGCAGTTCTTC. It encodes CASSLEGQSQGNEQFF. The genes are TRBV5-5 and TRBJ2-1; 7 nucleotides align to TRBD1. V lost 0 bases, J lost 7 bases, and 10 bases stayed unmatched. Germline V gene sequence: CDR1 SGHKS, CDR2 YYEKEE (reference sequence). This CDR3 is built from 16 residues.

The chain couples TRBV5-1 to TRBJ2-3; the match to TRBD1 covers 8 bases. The germline gives CDR1 SGHRS, CDR2 YFSETQ. J was trimmed by 8 bases and V by 4 bases; bases with no gene match: 9. The CDR3 is 14 residues long. Written as DNA, the CDR3 is TGCGCCAGCAGCACAGGGGGTTCCCCACCTACGCAGTATTTT. This codes for CASSTGGSPPTQYF.

This clone was recorded once. The chain couples TRBV5-1 to TRBJ2-1, with no clear D. Germline CDR1 SGHRS, CDR2 YFSETQ. V lost 0 bases to trimming and J lost 0 bases, with 7 bases between them. The CDR3 spans 15 residues. CDR3 DNA: TGCGCCAGCAGCTTGGGGGGTAGCTCCTACAATGAGCAGTTCTTC. Translating gives CASSLGGSSYNEQFF.

The chain uses TRBV6-6 and TRBJ2-3; the D gene is possibly TRBD2 (6 bases). The CDR3 is 14 amino acids. CDR1 and CDR2 from the germline V gene are MNHNY and SVGAGI (reference sequence). V was cut by 7 bases and J by 1 base, with 12 bases left in between. In DNA, the CDR3 is TGTGCCAGCACCTCCGGAGGGGGCACAGATACGCAGTATTTT. Its protein is CASTSGGGTDTQYF.

The chain has TRBV19 and TRBJ1-2; 7 positions match TRBD1. The CDR3 contains 13 residues. J lost 4 bases, V lost 6 bases, and 5 bases had no gene match. Germline loops: CDR1 LNHDA, CDR2 SQIVND (reference sequence). The CDR3 bases are TGTGCCAGTAGCCCAACAGGGGTCTATGGCTACACCTTC. It is translated as CASSPTGVYGYTF.

This chain uses TRBV6-1 with TRBJ1-6; 9 bases match TRBD1. This CDR3 has 16 amino acids. Trimming at V came to 4 bases and at J to 6 bases, leaving 7 bases not matched to a gene. Germline V gene lookup returns CDR1 MNHNS and CDR2 SASEGT. The CDR3 DNA reads TGTGCCAGCAGTGCCCGACCGGGACAGGGTAATTCACCCCTCCACTTT. It encodes CASSARPGQGNSPLHF.

This chain connects TRBV9 to TRBJ2-1; 11 bases match TRBD2. CDR3 length: 15 amino acids. V trimming: 3 bases; J trimming: 8 bases; junction bases outside the gene matches: 7. Germline V gene data show CDR1 as SGDLS and CDR2 as YYNGEE. The CDR3 loop reads CASSASGRWGHEQFF. The CDR3 DNA sequence: TGTGCCAGCAGCGCTAGCGGGAGGTGGGGTCATGAGCAGTTCTTC. The full variable domain, rest sourced from reference TRBV9 and TRBJ2-1, is DSGVTQTPKHLITATGQRVTLRCSPRSGDLSVYWYQQSLDQGLQFLIQYYNGEERAKGNILERFSAQQFPDLHSELNLSSLELGDSALYFCASSASGRWGHEQFFGPGTRLTVL.

This chain connects TRBV3-1 (or the pseudogene TRBV3-2) to TRBJ1-1, with a weak D call TRBD1 (5 bases). V lost 4 bases and J 4 bases, leaving 13 bases between the germline ends. The CDR3 covers 14 residues. Germline V lookup: CDR1 LGHDT, CDR2 YNNKEL (reference sequence). The CDR3 region is CASSLPGEGTEAFF. CDR3 bases: TGTGCCAGCAGCCTCCCGGGGGAAGGCACTGAAGCTTTCTTT.

The chain links TRBV5-1 to TRBJ1-1, with TRBD1 as a possible D gene (5 bases). V was clipped by 4 bases and J by 0 bases, with 19 bases between them. Germline loops: CDR1 SGHRS, CDR2 YFSETQ. The CDR3 length is 17 residues. CDR3 nucleotide sequence: TGCGCCAGCAGCCCTCAGCCCGGGACGAACATGAACACTGAAGCTTTCTTT. Translated, it gives CASSPQPGTNMNTEAFF. Using reference TRBV5-1 and TRBJ1-1 for the parts outside the CDR3, the full variable domain is KAGVTQTPRYLIKTRGQQVTLSCSPISGHRSVSWYQQTPGQGLQFLFEYFSETQRNKGNFPGRFSGRQFSNSRSEMNVSTLELGDSALYLCASSPQPGTNMNTEAFFGQGTRLTVV.